Below, 5 T cell receptor beta chains from the same sample are listed, as sequenced in a study of blood T cell repertoires in COVID-19. Sequencing was performed with immunoSEQ multiplex PCR; in TCRdb, only in-frame clones are kept and a portion is missing. The sample has 220,000 or so clones; 89% are singletons. Sequences were obtained from peripheral blood. Receptor source: a man in his 60s who had recovered from COVID-19.

V and J are TRBV5-3 and TRBJ1-1, with a weak D call TRBD1 (6 bases). TRBV5-3 belongs to the ORF category, with a function that is uncertain. V gave up 0 bases and J gave up 4 bases, with 22 bases separating them. The CDR3 length is 18 residues. The CDR3 here is CARSLGGGVVSKSTEAFF. The CDR3 coding sequence is TGTGCCAGAAGCTTGGGAGGGGGTGTGGTCAGTAAAAGCACTGAAGCTTTCTTT.

This clone has just a few counts. The V and J genes are TRBV3-1 (or the pseudogene TRBV3-2) and TRBJ1-1; the D is unclear. Trimming cost V 1 base and J 4 bases, with 10 bases left between them. The CDR3 runs 14 residues. Germline V gene data show CDR1 as LGHDT and CDR2 as YNNKEL (reference sequence). The CDR3 DNA reads as TGTGCCAGCAGCCAAGTTGCAGGTTCCACTGAAGCTTTCTTT. It is translated as CASSQVAGSTEAFF.

This sequence joins TRBV5-6 and TRBJ1-2; 7 nucleotides line up with TRBD1. Germline V lookup: CDR1 SGHDT, CDR2 YYEEEE. V was pared by 5 bases and J by 2 bases, with 3 bases of the junction left unmatched. This CDR3 is 13 amino acids long. The chain's CDR3 is CASSWDRNYGYTF. DNA for the CDR3: TGTGCCAGCAGTTGGGACAGAAACTATGGCTACACCTTC.

V is TRBV20-1 and J is TRBJ2-1; 10 bases line up with TRBD2. This CDR3 contains 17 residues. J lost 9 bases, V lost 3 bases, and 17 bases had no gene match. Per germline, CDR1 DFQATT and CDR2 SNEGSKA (reference sequence). For the CDR3, the DNA is TGCAGTGCTAGTCCTTCCGCCCCACTAGCGGGGAGTAGTGAGCAGTTCTTC. It codes for CSASPSAPLAGSSEQFF.

In its sample, this clone was seen a few times. The CDR3 spells CASSLRGGGQPQHF. The CDR3 DNA follows: TGTGCCAGCAGTTTAAGGGGGGGAGGTCAGCCCCAGCATTTT. The chain combines TRBV28 with TRBJ1-5; possible D gene TRBD1, 6 bases. Deletions cut 2 bases from V and 6 bases from J, with 11 bases between. Germline CDR1 is MDHEN and CDR2 is SYDVKM. The CDR3 totals 14 residues.